Below, 24 T cell receptor beta chains from the same sample are listed, as sequenced in a study of PD-1 and CTLA-4 blockade in melanoma. Generated by immunoSEQ multiplex PCR, the TCRdb table keeps only in-frame clones and is missing some. The sample has fewer than 14,000 clones, roughly four fifths seen once. The specimen comprised CD8+ T cells from peripheral blood, sampled from a patient given anti-PD-1 treatment. Every receptor here comes from a human donor with melanoma.

This chain links TRBV4-1 with TRBJ1-3; D remains unclear. The germline V and J ends were trimmed by 1 base and 2 bases, with 6 bases remaining between them. This CDR3 spans 14 amino acids. CDR1 is MGHRA, CDR2 YSYEKL, per germline. The DNA of the CDR3 is TGCGCCAGCAGCCAAGTTACCGCTGGAAACACCATATATTTT. As protein: CASSQVTAGNTIYF.

The chain combines TRBV5-4 with TRBJ2-2; no clear D gene. Germline CDR1 reads SGHNT; CDR2 reads YYREEE (reference sequence). With 1 base removed from V and 5 bases from J, the gap between germline ends came to 6 bases. This CDR3 is 13 amino acids long. The CDR3 DNA is TGTGCCAGCAGCTTGCTAGAGACCGGGGAGCTGTTTTTT. It specifies CASSLLETGELFF.

V and J are TRBV2 and TRBJ1-2, with 7 bases lining up with TRBD1. Unmatched junction bases numbered 9, after V lost 8 bases and J lost 3 bases. CDR1 and CDR2 from the germline V gene are SNHLY and FYNNEI. This CDR3 spans 14 amino acids. CDR3 DNA: TGTGCCAGCGTCCCTGACAGGGACTACTATGGCTACACCTTC. Translated: CASVPDRDYYGYTF.

The count of this clone is one. The chain combines TRBV7-8 with TRBJ2-3; unclear D gene. CDR3 size: 14 residues. In germline, CDR1 is SGHVS, CDR2 FQNEAQ. V lost 0 bases, J lost 0 bases, and 4 bases lay in between. CDR3 sequence reads: CASSLALSTDTQYF. As DNA, the CDR3 is TGTGCCAGCAGCTTAGCACTCAGCACAGATACGCAGTATTTT.

This rearrangement joins TRBV6-2 or TRBV6-3 to TRBJ2-1; D unresolved. Trimming pared 2 bases from V and 0 bases from J, leaving 8 bases between. The CDR3 runs 15 residues. CDR1 and CDR2 (germline): MNHEY, SVGEGT. The CDR3, as DNA: TGTGCCAGCAGTTACGGCCTGAGCTCCTACAATGAGCAGTTCTTC. As protein: CASSYGLSSYNEQFF.

The chain uses TRBV27 and TRBJ2-2; the D is unclear. Germline V CDR1 and CDR2: MNHEY, SMNVEV (reference sequence). This CDR3 is built from 13 residues. Trimming cost V 5 bases and J 4 bases, with 8 bases left between them. CDR3 amino acids: CASSPLATGELFF. In DNA, the CDR3 is TGTGCCAGCAGTCCCCTCGCCACCGGGGAGCTGTTTTTT.

The rearrangement joins TRBV4-3 to TRBJ2-1, with D unresolved. V lost 1 base and J 8 bases, leaving 12 bases between the germline ends. The CDR3 loop spans 14 amino acids. CDR1 and CDR2 from the germline V gene are LGHNA and YSLEER. In nucleotides, the CDR3 is TGCGCCAGCAGCCAAGGCGGATATGGAGATGAGCAGTTCTTC. Protein: CASSQGGYGDEQFF.

Only a few counts were recorded for this clone. This chain uses TRBV27 with TRBJ1-2, with 7 positions matching TRBD1. V shed 2 bases, J shed 6 bases, and the junction held 9 bases outside the gene matches. Per germline, CDR1 MNHEY and CDR2 SMNVEV (reference sequence). The CDR3 has 15 amino acids. The CDR3 reads CASSLTPGGQNGYTF. The DNA for the CDR3 is TGTGCCAGCAGTTTAACCCCAGGGGGACAGAATGGCTACACCTTC.

The V gene is TRBV5-6, the J gene TRBJ1-3; D unclear. Trimming took 3 bases from V and 2 from J, leaving 9 bases between them. CDR1 is SGHDT and CDR2 is YYEEEE in the germline V gene. The CDR3 spans 14 residues. The CDR3 sequence is CASSSVGAGNTIYF. The CDR3 DNA reads TGTGCCAGCAGCTCTGTAGGAGCTGGAAACACCATATATTTT.

The chain combines TRBV13 with TRBJ1-2, with D hard to call. CDR1 is PRHDT and CDR2 is FYEKMQ in the germline V gene (reference sequence). The CDR3 length is 16 residues. V lost 5 bases and J 3 bases, leaving 19 bases between the germline ends. DNA of the CDR3: TGTGCCAGCAGCCCACTCGGGCCTCGAGCCGACTATGGCTACACCTTC. It codes for CASSPLGPRADYGYTF.

This clone appeared a few times. DNA for the CDR3: TGCGCCAGCAGCTTCGGGGGCTACAATGAGCAGTTCTTC. It encodes CASSFGGYNEQFF. The J gene is TRBJ2-1, the V gene TRBV5-1; maybe TRBD2 (6 bases). Per the germline V gene, CDR1 is SGHRS and CDR2 is YFSETQ. V was trimmed by 2 bases and J by 3 bases, leaving 6 bases between them. The CDR3 has 13 amino acids.

The V and J genes are TRBV13 and TRBJ2-7; D gene ambiguous. V was trimmed by 4 bases and J by 3 bases, leaving 13 bases between them. Germline V CDR1 and CDR2: PRHDT, FYEKMQ (reference sequence). The CDR3 spans 14 residues. CDR3 region: CASSSVDHYYEQYF. In DNA form, the CDR3 reads TGTGCCAGCAGCTCGGTAGACCACTACTACGAGCAGTACTTC.

V is TRBV19 and J is TRBJ2-3; D may be TRBD1 (5 bases). Per germline, CDR1 LNHDA and CDR2 SQIVND (reference sequence). The CDR3 loop spans 16 amino acids. With 5 bases removed from V and 1 base from J, the gap between germline ends came to 16 bases. DNA for the CDR3: TGTGCCAGTAGTCACCCGCAGGGCCAACGCACAGATACGCAGTATTTT. Translating gives CASSHPQGQRTDTQYF.

The J gene is TRBJ2-3, the V gene TRBV5-4; 12 bases fit TRBD2. V trimming: 7 bases; J trimming: 7 bases; junction bases outside the gene matches: 13. The CDR3 is made up of 16 amino acids. Germline V gives CDR1 SGHNT, CDR2 YYREEE (reference sequence). This chain's CDR3 is CASAPLAGGPIHTQYF. DNA for the CDR3: TGTGCCAGCGCCCCCCTAGCGGGAGGGCCTATACATACGCAGTATTTT.

V usage is TRBV2 and J usage is TRBJ2-1, with TRBD2 identical over 8 bases. CDR1 is SNHLY and CDR2 is FYNNEI in the germline V gene. V dropped 6 bases and J dropped 4; count of bases not matched to a gene: 20. This CDR3 has 19 amino acids. This CDR3 reads CASSPGWREDLPTYNEQFF. The CDR3 nucleotides are TGTGCCAGCAGCCCGGGGTGGCGGGAGGACCTCCCCACGTACAATGAGCAGTTCTTC.

CDR3 region: CASSPGGTSSYNEQFF. The CDR3, as DNA: TGTGCCAGCAGCCCCGGGGGGACTTCCTCTTACAATGAGCAGTTCTTC. V usage is TRBV11-3 and J usage is TRBJ2-1; 7 bases map to TRBD2. The CDR3 is 16 amino acids. Looked up from germline, CDR1 is SGHNT and CDR2 is YENEEA. Losses at the gene ends were 5 bases for V and 4 bases for J; bases not matched to a gene: 11.

The rearrangement uses TRBV7-9 and TRBJ1-2, with D possibly TRBD1 on 5 matching bases. CDR3 length: 14 residues. Trimming removed 5 bases from V and 3 bases from J, with 13 bases in between. CDR1 is SEHNR, CDR2 FQNEAQ, per germline (reference sequence). CDR3 DNA sequence: TGTGCCAGCAGCCGCACAGAGGGGTACTATGGCTACACCTTC. Amino acid sequence: CASSRTEGYYGYTF.

The rearrangement joins TRBV6-5 to TRBJ1-1, with 7 bases identical to TRBD1. The CDR3 covers 14 residues. The trim removed 0 bases at V and 4 bases at J, leaving 2 bases unmatched. Germline V lookup: CDR1 MNHEY, CDR2 SVGAGI. The CDR3 sequence: CASSYSEGATEAFF. For the CDR3, the DNA is TGTGCCAGCAGTTACTCCGAGGGGGCCACTGAAGCTTTCTTT.

This clone has a handful of counts. This sequence joins TRBV28 and TRBJ2-3; D unclear. V was pared by 6 bases and J by 8 bases, with 12 bases between. The CDR3 consists of 12 residues. Germline CDR1 and CDR2: MDHEN and SYDVKM. CDR3 loop: CASSPLESTQYF. CDR3 DNA sequence: TGTGCCAGCAGCCCCCTAGAGAGTACGCAGTATTTT.

The genes are TRBV7-9 and TRBJ1-6; D is unresolved. Germline-derived CDR1 and CDR2 are SEHNR and FQNEAQ (reference sequence). The length of the CDR3 is 12 residues. V was cut by 1 base and J by 14 bases, with 9 bases left in between. CDR3: CASSLGDFTLHF. The CDR3 DNA follows: TGTGCCAGCAGCTTAGGAGACTTCACCCTCCACTTT.

V and J are TRBV5-1 and TRBJ2-1; 11 bases map to TRBD2. The V gene's germline CDR1 is SGHRS and CDR2 YFSETQ. The CDR3 runs to 12 residues. After removal of 8 bases from V and 7 bases from J, the junction contained 2 bases not matched to a gene. CDR3 nucleotides: TGCGCCAGTACTAGCGGGAGTAATGAGCAGTTCTTC. It specifies CASTSGSNEQFF.

The chain couples TRBV6-5 to TRBJ1-6, with D unclear. Germline-derived CDR1 and CDR2 are MNHEY and SVGAGI. Deletions cut 7 bases from V and 11 bases from J, with 9 bases between. This CDR3 is 11 amino acids long. The CDR3 region has the DNA TGTGCCAGCACCGCGAGGCCACCCCTCCACTTT. The encoded protein is CASTARPPLHF.

The chain employs TRBV7-2 and TRBJ2-1; D is ambiguous. The CDR3 sequence is 12 residues long. V lost 5 bases, J lost 10 bases, and 12 bases lay in between. CDR1 and CDR2 from the germline V gene are SGHTA and FQGNSA. The CDR3 coding sequence is TGTGCCAGCAGCATCTCTATAGGGGAGCAGTTCTTC. Its translation: CASSISIGEQFF.

Points on this clone: This same CDR3 is encoded by further DNA sequences in the sample. This sequence joins TRBV9 and TRBJ2-1; no clear D gene. The CDR3 consists of 16 residues. Germline CDR1 is SGDLS and CDR2 is YYNGEE. Trimming removed 0 bases at V and 0 bases at J, with 10 bases between. The CDR3 protein is CASSVDPASSYNEQFF. CDR3 DNA: TGTGCCAGCAGCGTAGACCCGGCCTCCTCCTACAATGAGCAGTTCTTC.